A selection of T cell receptor beta chains follows, all from one sample in a study of blood T cell repertoires in COVID-19. Here immunoSEQ multiplex PCR was the method, and the copy in TCRdb shows in-frame clones only, minus some. The data show over 250,000 clones, roughly nine tenths seen once. Sequencing input: peripheral blood. These receptors originate from a man in his forties or fifties with acute or convalescent COVID-19. CDR3s include the opening cysteine and the closing phenylalanine or tryptophan. D genes are given only for firm matches. Clone size is given for some rows only: seen once, a few or many times, or a class if the clone is expanded.

v_gene	j_gene	abundance	d_gene	CDR3aa	CDR3nt
TRBV5-1	TRBJ2-5	-	TRBD2	CASSLPSGGPEETQYF	TGCGCCAGCAGCTTGCCTAGCGGGGGGCCAGAAGAGACCCAGTACTTC
TRBV30	TRBJ2-3	-	-	CAWSARNRQYF	TGTGCCTGGAGTGCCCGGAACAGGCAGTATTTT
TRBV11-2	TRBJ1-5	-	-	CASSQTGLGNQPQHF	TGTGCCAGCAGCCAGACAGGCCTGGGCAATCAGCCCCAGCATTTT
TRBV12-2	TRBJ2-3	-	-	CASRLAGTGVGDTQYF	TGTGCAAGTCGCTTAGCCGGGACAGGGGTGGGAGATACGCAGTATTTT
TRBV9	TRBJ1-1	-	TRBD1	CASSPRDRGPNTEAFF	TGTGCCAGCAGCCCACGGGACAGGGGACCGAACACTGAAGCTTTCTTT
TRBV11-1	TRBJ1-2	-	TRBD1	CASSEDRVYGYTF	TGTGCCAGCAGCGAAGACAGGGTCTATGGCTACACCTTC
TRBV2	TRBJ2-5	-	-	CASRLQGRGETQYF	TGTGCCAGCAGGCTACAGGGGCGGGGAGAGACCCAGTACTTC
TRBV7-2	TRBJ1-4	-	TRBD1	CASSLADRNNEKLFF	TGTGCCAGCAGCTTAGCGGACAGGAATAATGAAAAACTGTTTTTT
TRBV3-1/TRBV3-2	TRBJ2-3	few	-	CASSQVVMGADTQYF	TGTGCCAGCAGCCAAGTTGTGATGGGCGCAGATACGCAGTATTTT
TRBV7-3	TRBJ2-1	-	-	CASSPSGDSYNEQFF	TGTGCCAGCAGCCCCAGTGGGGACTCGTACAATGAGCAGTTCTTC
TRBV5-4	TRBJ1-6	few	TRBD1	CASSLGVPRGQGGSPLHF	TGTGCCAGCAGCTTGGGCGTACCAAGGGGACAGGGTGGTTCACCCCTCCACTTT
TRBV13	TRBJ1-4	-	-	CASSLAGAGEKLFF	TGTGCCAGCAGCTTAGCGGGCGCGGGGGAAAAACTGTTTTTT
TRBV4-1	TRBJ1-5	-	-	CASSQDSGVQPQHF	TGCGCCAGCAGCCAAGATTCCGGGGTCCAGCCCCAGCATTTT
TRBV12-3/TRBV12-4	TRBJ2-1	-	-	CASSLGATGEQFF	TGTGCCAGCAGTTTAGGGGCAACAGGTGAGCAGTTCTTC
TRBV6-4	TRBJ2-3	-	TRBD2	CASSDGLALDTQYF	TGTGCCAGCAGTGACGGACTAGCGCTGGATACGCAGTATTTT
TRBV2	TRBJ1-1	-	TRBD1	CASSQTGGEAFF	TGTGCCAGCAGCCAGACAGGGGGTGAAGCTTTCTTT
TRBV6-1	TRBJ1-2	-	-	CASSEVERGGYTF	TGTGCCAGCAGTGAAGTTGAACGAGGAGGCTACACCTTC
TRBV2	TRBJ1-5	-	-	CASVREGGNQPQHF	TGTGCCAGCGTCCGGGAGGGAGGCAATCAGCCCCAGCATTTT
TRBV6-5	TRBJ1-4	-	-	CASSYSLQNEKLFF	TGTGCCAGCAGTTACTCTTTACAGAATGAAAAACTGTTTTTT
TRBV30	TRBJ2-7	-	TRBD2	CAWRSSGGREQYF	TGTGCCTGGAGATCCAGCGGGGGGCGTGAGCAGTACTTC
TRBV4-1	TRBJ2-5	-	TRBD2	CARSQGRGGAGGGTQYF	TGCGCCCGCAGCCAAGGGCGCGGGGGGGCCGGAGGGGGGACCCAGTACTTC
TRBV2	TRBJ2-5	-	-	CASSEGRGGDNQETQYF	TGTGCCAGCAGTGAAGGCAGAGGGGGGGACAACCAAGAGACCCAGTACTTC
TRBV10-3	TRBJ1-2	-	TRBD1	CAIKGGTGEGYTF	TGTGCCATCAAGGGCGGGACAGGGGAGGGCTACACCTTC
TRBV2	TRBJ1-5	-	-	CASSPTGYGNQPQHF	TGTGCCAGCAGCCCTACAGGGTATGGCAATCAGCCCCAGCATTTT
TRBV21-1	TRBJ1-1	-	-	CASSKPWRGPTEAFF	TGTGCCAGCAGCAAACCCTGGAGAGGTCCCACTGAAGCTTTCTTT
TRBV7-9	TRBJ1-1	-	-	CASSLGDLNTEAFF	TGTGCCAGCAGCTTAGGGGACTTAAACACTGAAGCTTTCTTT
TRBV30	TRBJ1-4	-	TRBD1	CASGQGMGEKLFF	TGTGCCTCGGGACAGGGGATGGGTGAAAAACTGTTTTTT
TRBV6-5	TRBJ2-2	-	TRBD1	CAGGTGGTGELFF	TGTGCCGGAGGGACAGGGGGGACCGGGGAGCTGTTTTTT
TRBV11-2	TRBJ2-2	-	-	CASSHLSSTGNTGELFF	TGTGCCAGCAGCCACCTTAGCTCGACAGGGAACACCGGGGAGCTGTTTTTT
TRBV11-2	TRBJ2-4	-	-	CASSPGLGTLAIQYF	TGTGCCAGCAGCCCGGGTTTAGGGACATTGGCCATTCAGTACTTC
TRBV9	TRBJ2-5	-	TRBD2	CASSDGTSGEETQYF	TGTGCCAGCAGCGACGGGACTAGCGGGGAAGAGACCCAGTACTTC
TRBV10-2	TRBJ2-2	-	-	CASSPLGAAGELFF	TGCGCCAGTAGTCCCCTGGGGGCGGCCGGGGAGCTGTTTTTT
TRBV3-1/TRBV3-2	TRBJ2-1	-	TRBD1	CASSQDMWGQGSYNEQFF	TGTGCCAGCAGCCAAGATATGTGGGGACAGGGGTCCTACAATGAGCAGTTCTTC
TRBV5-4	TRBJ2-5	-	TRBD2	CASSEKAGGAETQYF	TGTGCCAGCAGCGAAAAAGCGGGGGGGGCAGAGACCCAGTACTTC
TRBV9	TRBJ2-1	-	-	CASSVEIGGNEQFF	TGTGCCAGCAGCGTAGAGATAGGGGGCAATGAGCAGTTCTTC
TRBV19	TRBJ1-2	-	-	CATEGGIGTLRGYTF	TGTGCCACCGAGGGGGGGATCGGGACTTTACGTGGCTACACCTTC
TRBV18	TRBJ2-3	-	TRBD2	CASSPSSGGGDTQYF	TGTGCCAGCTCACCATCCAGCGGGGGAGGGGATACGCAGTATTTT
TRBV11-2	TRBJ1-1	-	-	CASRVMRVGMNTEAFF	TGTGCCAGCCGAGTTATGAGGGTGGGGATGAACACTGAAGCTTTCTTT
TRBV7-3	TRBJ2-1	-	-	CASRRRPGGGYEQFF	TGTGCCAGCAGACGGAGGCCGGGGGGCGGGTATGAGCAGTTCTTC
TRBV5-5	TRBJ1-6	-	TRBD1	CASSTGQGMNSPLHF	TGTGCCAGCAGCACTGGACAGGGGATGAATTCACCCCTCCACTTT
TRBV5-1	TRBJ2-5	-	TRBD2	CASSLDSGGQETQYF	TGCGCCAGCAGCTTGGATTCGGGGGGCCAAGAGACCCAGTACTTC
TRBV5-1	TRBJ2-7	-	TRBD2	CASSLPWGGESYEQYF	TGCGCCAGCAGCTTACCCTGGGGGGGGGAATCCTACGAGCAGTACTTC
TRBV3-1/TRBV3-2	TRBJ1-4	-	-	CASSQDYRATNEKLFF	TGTGCCAGCAGCCAGGATTACAGGGCAACTAATGAAAAACTGTTTTTT
TRBV10-3	TRBJ1-4	-	-	CAISYSAEKLFF	TGTGCCATCAGCTACAGTGCTGAAAAACTGTTTTTT